This T cell receptor beta chain was sequenced in a study of long-term antiretroviral therapy in people with HIV. Version v3.0 of the immunoSEQ assay was performed at survey level. Measured with immunoSEQ multiplex PCR; TCRdb has only the in-frame clones, and not every one. Among 30,000 to 40,000 clones listed, about four fifths were seen once. About this clone itself: Its antigen is unknown.

The CDR3 contains 15 residues. The V gene's germline CDR1 is LNHNV and CDR2 YYDKDF (reference sequence). V gave up 1 base and J gave up 1 base, with 11 bases separating them. General study findings and limits: Relative to transplant donor controls, diversity remained lower despite increasing after ART. Absence of data on ART adherence, viral resistance or therapy changes was noted.

The material sequenced was unsorted PBMCs, taken 0.4 years before starting antiretroviral therapy. This chain connects TRBV15 to TRBJ2-7; D may be TRBD1 or TRBD2 (5 bases each). The clonotype was recovered from a man younger than 35 with HIV. This chain's CDR3 is CATSRARGRSYEQYF. The CDR3 DNA reads TGTGCCACCAGCAGAGCTCGGGGCAGGTCCTACGAGCAGTACTTC.